Here is one T cell receptor (beta chain) with its context. Its target is not known. Germline is not matched at one junction end, which may reflect a read error. The germline V gene encodes CDR1 SSHAT and CDR2 FNYEAQ (reference sequence). The CDR3 runs to 14 residues. The data originate from a study of cytomegalovirus exposure and HLA in healthy donors. Findings and limits, study-wide: Other equally common chains were less clonally expanded than HLA-associated TCR beta chains, a later analysis showed.

The study ran its PCR with 60 Vbeta and 13 Jbeta primers. Profiled with immunoSEQ multiplex PCR; TCRdb holds only in-frame clones, not every one. The sample contains some 130,000 clones, just over 70% of which appear only once. What was sequenced was PBMCs. This chain links TRBV7-7 with TRBJ2-2; D gene uncertain. The sequence came from an older woman in good health and CMV-seropositive. The DNA for the CDR3 is TGTGCTAGCAGCTTAGATCTGAACACCGGGGAGCTGTTTTTT. Residues: CASSLDLNTGELFF.